This T cell receptor (beta chain) was recovered during a study of cytomegalovirus exposure and HLA in healthy donors. Primers included in the PCR were 60 Vbeta and 13 Jbeta primers. Method: immunoSEQ multiplex PCR; TCRdb's copy keeps in-frame clones and lacks some. Seen in this sample are roughly 120,000 clones; the ten most common clones hold roughly 2.7%. V lost 7 bases to trimming and J lost 6 bases, with 16 bases between them. Germline CDR1 and CDR2: SQVTM and ANQGSEA. The CDR3 runs to 12 residues. The sequence derives from a young man in good health and CMV-seronegative. The sequencing input was PBMCs. The gene calls are TRBV29-1 and TRBJ2-7, with D tentatively TRBD1 (6 bases). CDR3 sequence: CSAEQGTGEQYF. As DNA, the CDR3 is TGCAGCGCTGAGCAGGGGACGGGCGAGCAGTACTTC.